The 29 T cell receptor beta chains reported below all come from one sample, sequenced in a study of beta chain features in type 1 diabetes (dated by TCRdb to the late 2010s). Library method: the immunoSEQ multiplex PCR assay. All of the isolated RNA was reverse transcribed with the High Capacity cDNA Reverse Transcription Kit, so expressed TCRB transcripts were sequenced. The table was pulled from immuneACCESS by TCRdb, which kept in-frame rearrangements only. Such tables lose some clones; where checked, under half of the loss comes from unresolved V genes, and the rest has no known cause. Counted in this sample were around 430,000 clones; approximately 28% of them appeared once. Around 0.065% of the sample lies in the top ten. The sample comprised naive CD4+ T cells from blood. The cell subset or site label for this specimen denotes: true naive CD4+ T cells. All receptors come from a man between 18 and 35 years old in good health.

The chain uses TRBV4-3 and TRBJ2-1; D is uncertain. The CDR3 spans 13 residues. Trimming took 1 base from V and 8 from J, leaving 9 bases between them. CDR1 and CDR2 (germline): LGHNA, YSLEER. The CDR3 bases are TGCGCCAGCAGCCAAGCTCTAGGCTATGAGCAGTTCTTC. Translated: CASSQALGYEQFF.

This clone was seen a few times. The rearrangement uses TRBV7-9 and TRBJ2-3; unclear D gene. Germline assignment: CDR1 SEHNR and CDR2 FQNEAQ (reference sequence). CDR3 length: 14 residues. Trimming removed 5 bases from V and 0 bases from J, with 9 bases in between. CDR3 bases: TGTGCCAGCAGCCAACGGCCGAGCACAGATACGCAGTATTTT. It translates to CASSQRPSTDTQYF. The full variable domain, rest sourced from reference TRBV7-9 and TRBJ2-3, is DTGVSQNPRHKITKRGQNVTFRCDPISEHNRLYWYRQTLGQGPEFLTYFQNEAQLEKSRLLSDRFSAERPKGSFSTLEIQRTEQGDSAMYLCASSQRPSTDTQYFGPGTRLTVL.

The rearrangement links TRBV4-1 to TRBJ2-3; D is undetermined. Germline V gene data show CDR1 as MGHRA and CDR2 as YSYEKL. Trimming took off 4 bases at V and 1 base at J, with 21 bases between the two ends. CDR3 size: 18 residues. The CDR3 loop is CASSRSRLGNSRTDTQYF. CDR3 nucleotides: TGCGCCAGCAGCCGAAGCCGGTTGGGAAACTCCCGCACAGATACGCAGTATTTT.

This chain links TRBV10-3 with TRBJ2-7; D unresolved. The CDR3 totals 16 residues. With 5 bases removed from V and 1 base from J, the gap between germline ends came to 18 bases. Germline V gene data show CDR1 as ENHRY and CDR2 as SYGVKD. The chain's CDR3 is CAISPPPPESSYEQYF. In DNA form, the CDR3 reads TGTGCCATCAGTCCTCCGCCCCCCGAGTCGTCCTACGAGCAGTACTTC.

The chain uses TRBV11-1 and TRBJ2-7, with D possibly matching TRBD1 (6 bases). V was shortened by 2 bases and J by 1 base, with 9 bases between the two germline ends. CDR3 size: 14 residues. Per germline, CDR1 SGHAT and CDR2 FQDESV (reference sequence). Here the CDR3 DNA reads TGTGCCAGCAGCTTACAGGGGATATCCTACGAGCAGTACTTC. As protein: CASSLQGISYEQYF.

This clone appeared a few times. V is TRBV7-9 and J is TRBJ2-1; 10 bases align to TRBD2. With 5 bases clipped from V and 6 bases from J, the junction kept 16 bases outside the gene matches. CDR3 length equals 18 residues. Germline V gene lookup returns CDR1 SEHNR and CDR2 FQNEAQ (reference sequence). The CDR3 reads CASSIGESGRGMRNEQFF. In DNA, the CDR3 is TGTGCCAGCAGCATCGGAGAGAGCGGGAGGGGTATGCGCAATGAGCAGTTCTTC.

The genes are TRBV30 and TRBJ2-7, with D perhaps given as TRBD1 or TRBD2 (6 bases each). The CDR3 sequence is 15 residues long. From germline, CDR1 is GTSNPN and CDR2 SVGIG (reference sequence). Trimming removed 3 bases from V and 0 bases from J, with 15 bases in between. Here the CDR3 reads CAWRSRGGPSYEQYF. CDR3 bases: TGTGCCTGGAGGTCTAGAGGGGGGCCCTCCTACGAGCAGTACTTC.

This clone was seen a single time. The chain recombines TRBV4-1 with TRBJ2-3, with 7 bases fitting TRBD2. J lost 2 bases, V lost 3 bases, and 8 bases had no gene match. Germline V gene sequence: CDR1 MGHRA, CDR2 YSYEKL. CDR3 length: 16 amino acids. CDR3 nucleotide sequence: TGCGCCAGCAGCCAGGAAGGAGCGGGACTCACAGATACGCAGTATTTT. This translates into CASSQEGAGLTDTQYF.

The J gene is TRBJ2-1, the V gene TRBV9, with D uncertain. This CDR3 has 16 amino acids. In germline, CDR1 is SGDLS, CDR2 YYNGEE. With 0 bases removed from V and 2 bases from J, the gap between germline ends came to 12 bases. This CDR3 is CASSVAPLSTYNEQFF. CDR3 bases: TGTGCCAGCAGCGTAGCTCCACTAAGCACCTACAATGAGCAGTTCTTC.

There are a few counts of this clone. The gene calls are TRBV29-1 and TRBJ2-7; TRBD2 matches at 13 bases. This CDR3 has 14 residues. Trimming cost V 5 bases and J 4 bases; bases outside gene matches: 5. Germline values: CDR1 SQVTM, CDR2 ANQGSEA. The CDR3 coding sequence is TGCAGCGTTCGACGGACTAGCGGGAGTTACGAGCAGTACTTC. It specifies CSVRRTSGSYEQYF.

The rearrangement links TRBV5-1 to TRBJ1-3; weak D call: TRBD1 (5 bases). The V gene's germline CDR1 is SGHRS and CDR2 YFSETQ. This CDR3 region has 15 residues. V was shortened by 4 bases and J by 2 bases, with 13 bases between the two germline ends. CDR3 bases: TGCGCCAGCAGCATGGACGGACAACCTGGAAACACCATATATTTT. Amino acid sequence: CASSMDGQPGNTIYF.

The chain carries TRBV10-3 and TRBJ1-1; D remains unclear. This CDR3 contains 16 residues. Germline CDR1 ENHRY, CDR2 SYGVKD. With 2 bases removed from V and 6 bases from J, the gap between germline ends came to 19 bases. The CDR3 DNA sequence: TGTGCCATCAGTGAGGCCACGGGATCCCTTTTGTCTGAAGCTTTCTTT. As protein: CAISEATGSLLSEAFF.

The table lists this clone with a few counts. The J gene is TRBJ2-7, the V gene TRBV7-9, with D maybe TRBD1 (6 bases). CDR1 and CDR2 from the germline V gene are SEHNR and FQNEAQ (reference sequence). V lost 3 bases, J lost 3 bases, and 12 bases lay in between. The CDR3 loop spans 14 amino acids. This CDR3 is CASSFAGQNYEQYF. In nucleotides, the CDR3 is TGTGCCAGCAGCTTTGCTGGACAGAACTACGAGCAGTACTTC.

The chain is built from TRBV2 and TRBJ2-5, with unresolved D. The CDR3 is made up of 14 amino acids. Trimming removed 4 bases from V and 5 bases from J, with 14 bases in between. Germline loops: CDR1 SNHLY, CDR2 FYNNEI. This CDR3 is CASSALTPAETQYF. The CDR3 DNA reads TGTGCCAGCAGTGCGTTGACGCCTGCCGAGACCCAGTACTTC.

This rearrangement joins TRBV30 to TRBJ2-3, with 13 bases aligning to TRBD2. The trim removed 0 bases at V and 5 bases at J, leaving 11 bases unmatched. CDR1 and CDR2 from the germline V gene are GTSNPN and SVGIG (reference sequence). CDR3 length equals 18 residues. The CDR3 coding sequence is TGTGCCTGGAGTGTACCGGTGGGGACTAGCGGGAAATTAGATACGCAGTATTTT. Protein: CAWSVPVGTSGKLDTQYF.

The sample holds a few counts of this clone. CDR3 in amino acids: CASRQPGTGELFF. In DNA, the CDR3 is TGCGCCAGCAGACAACCGGGCACCGGGGAGCTGTTTTTT. The chain recombines TRBV4-1 with TRBJ2-2; no clear D gene. The CDR3 runs 13 residues. CDR1 MGHRA and CDR2 YSYEKL come from the germline V gene. V was trimmed by 6 bases and J by 4 bases, leaving 9 bases between them.

This clone has just a few counts. J is TRBJ2-7 and V is TRBV25-1; tentative D call: TRBD2 (7 bases). V was clipped by 2 bases and J by 6 bases, with 11 bases between them. The CDR3 covers 13 residues. Germline V CDR1 and CDR2: MGHDK, SYGVNS. The CDR3 spells CASSEAGAREQYF. CDR3 sequence (DNA): TGTGCCAGCAGTGAAGCGGGGGCGCGCGAGCAGTACTTC.

This chain joins TRBV6-1 and TRBJ2-4; D uncertain. The germline V and J ends were trimmed by 1 base and 1 base, with 5 bases remaining between them. CDR1 and CDR2 from the germline V gene are MNHNS and SASEGT. The CDR3 has 14 amino acids. CDR3 nucleotides: TGTGCCAGCAGTGAAGATCTGGCCAAAAACATTCAGTACTTC. This encodes CASSEDLAKNIQYF.

This clone was detected only a few times. This rearrangement joins TRBV30 to TRBJ1-1, with 7 nucleotides matching TRBD1. This CDR3 comprises 13 residues. V shed 4 bases, J shed 8 bases, and the junction held 10 bases outside the gene matches. CDR1 is GTSNPN, CDR2 SVGIG, per germline (reference sequence). The CDR3: CAWTINRGREAFF. In DNA, the CDR3 is TGTGCCTGGACTATCAACAGGGGCAGGGAAGCTTTCTTT.

In this sample, this clone turned up a few times. The chain is built from TRBV2 and TRBJ2-3, with D possibly being TRBD2 (6 bases). CDR3 length: 12 amino acids. Between the trimmed V and J ends, which lost 6 bases and 4 bases, there was a span of 8 bases. Germline values: CDR1 SNHLY, CDR2 FYNNEI. As DNA, the CDR3 is TGTGCCAGCAGCAGACTAGCAGATACGCAGTATTTT. Its protein product is CASSRLADTQYF.

The chain employs TRBV6-5 and TRBJ2-1, with a tentative D call TRBD2 (6 bases). Germline V gene lookup returns CDR1 MNHEY and CDR2 SVGAGI. The CDR3 sequence is 14 residues long. The V end was cut by 1 base, the J end by 8 bases, with 12 bases between. CDR3 sequence (DNA): TGTGCCAGCAGTTACTTTGGACCGGGAGATGAGCAGTTCTTC. It codes for CASSYFGPGDEQFF.

The rearrangement uses TRBV9 and TRBJ2-1; D remains ambiguous. This CDR3 region has 13 residues. V lost 4 bases, J lost 8 bases, and 13 bases lay in between. The germline V gene encodes CDR1 SGDLS and CDR2 YYNGEE. CDR3 in DNA: TGTGCCAGCAGCCCGCTAGGCGGTGATGAGCAGTTCTTC. This gives the protein CASSPLGGDEQFF.

This clone was counted a few times. The sample contains more than one DNA sequence encoding this CDR3. V is TRBV2 and J is TRBJ2-5; D call uncertain. The V end lost 3 bases, the J end lost 3 bases, and 2 bases lay between the germline ends. This CDR3 is 11 amino acids long. Germline V CDR1 and CDR2: SNHLY, FYNNEI. The CDR3 DNA sequence: TGTGCCAGCAGTGAGGAAGAGACCCAGTACTTC. Its protein product is CASSEEETQYF.

This clone was detected only a few times. The rearrangement uses TRBV5-4 and TRBJ2-3, with a possible D match to TRBD2 (5 bases). Germline V gene data show CDR1 as SGHNT and CDR2 as YYREEE (reference sequence). Trimming pared 4 bases from V and 0 bases from J, leaving 15 bases between. The CDR3 has 16 amino acids. The CDR3 spells CASSRDIAPSTDTQYF. Here the CDR3 DNA reads TGTGCCAGCAGCCGGGATATAGCGCCGAGCACAGATACGCAGTATTTT. Filled out from reference TRBV5-4 and TRBJ2-3, the complete variable domain reads ETGVTQSPTHLIKTRGQQVTLRCSSQSGHNTVSWYQQALGQGPQFIFQYYREEENGRGNFPPRFSGLQFPNYSSELNVNALELDDSALYLCASSRDIAPSTDTQYFGPGTRLTVL.

A few counts support this clone. The chain employs TRBV30 and TRBJ1-1; D remains unclear. The germline gives CDR1 GTSNPN, CDR2 SVGIG (reference sequence). V lost 4 bases and J 6 bases, leaving 15 bases between the germline ends. The CDR3 sequence is 13 residues long. The CDR3 DNA follows: TGTGCCTGGATTGGCAGGTGGGCAGCTGAAGCTTTCTTT. This encodes CAWIGRWAAEAFF. The variable domain in full, completed from reference TRBV30 and TRBJ1-1, reads SQTIHQWPATLVQPVGSPLSLECTVEGTSNPNLYWYRQAAGRGLQLLFYSVGIGQISSEVPQNLSASRPQDRQFILSSKKLLLSDSGFYLCAWIGRWAAEAFFGQGTRLTVV.

The chain is built from TRBV30 and TRBJ1-1; tentatively, D is TRBD1 (6 bases). V lost 5 bases to trimming and J lost 1 base, with 8 bases between them. Per germline, CDR1 GTSNPN and CDR2 SVGIG (reference sequence). The CDR3 consists of 12 residues. The CDR3 DNA follows: TGTGCCTGGGACAGGTGGAACACTGAAGCTTTCTTT. This gives the protein CAWDRWNTEAFF.

The V gene is TRBV29-1, the J gene TRBJ2-3; the match to TRBD1 covers 10 bases. CDR3 length: 15 residues. Trimming removed 5 bases from V and 4 bases from J; junction bases left unmatched: 9. The V gene's germline CDR1 is SQVTM and CDR2 ANQGSEA. CDR3 DNA: TGCAGCGTTTCTTCGACAGGGGGCAGGTCAGATACGCAGTATTTT. The encoded protein is CSVSSTGGRSDTQYF.

This clone was recorded a few times. The chain joins TRBV4-3 to TRBJ2-7, with TRBD2 matching over 8 bases. Germline trimming cut 0 bases from V and 6 bases from J; bases unmatched to any gene: 7. Germline CDR1 LGHNA, CDR2 YSLEER. The CDR3 runs 15 residues. In DNA form, the CDR3 reads TGCGCCAGCAGCCAAGACAGTTGGGGACTAGGCGAGCAGTACTTC. This sequence encodes CASSQDSWGLGEQYF.

The chain couples TRBV28 to TRBJ2-3, with 7 bases fitting TRBD1. V shed 6 bases, J shed 1 base, and the junction held 7 bases outside the gene matches. The CDR3 totals 15 residues. The germline V gene has CDR1 MDHEN and CDR2 SYDVKM. CDR3 DNA: TGTGCCAGCAGCATGACAGGGTCGGGCACAGATACGCAGTATTTT. Protein product: CASSMTGSGTDTQYF.